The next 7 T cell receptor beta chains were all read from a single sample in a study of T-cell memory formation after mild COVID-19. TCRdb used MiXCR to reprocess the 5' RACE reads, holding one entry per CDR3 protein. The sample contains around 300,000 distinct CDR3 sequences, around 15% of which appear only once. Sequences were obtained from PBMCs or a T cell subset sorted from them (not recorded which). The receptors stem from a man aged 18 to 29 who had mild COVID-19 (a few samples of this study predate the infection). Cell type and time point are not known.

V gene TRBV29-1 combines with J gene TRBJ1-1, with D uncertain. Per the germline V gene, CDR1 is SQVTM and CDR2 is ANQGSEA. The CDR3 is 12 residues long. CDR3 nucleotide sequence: TGCACCTACGGGGTGTATGGGACTGAAGCTTTCTTT. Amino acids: CTYGVYGTEAFF.

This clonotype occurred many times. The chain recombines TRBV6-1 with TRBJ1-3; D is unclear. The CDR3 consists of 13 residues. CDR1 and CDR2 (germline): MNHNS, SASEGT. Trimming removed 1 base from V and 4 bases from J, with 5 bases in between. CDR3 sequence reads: CASSEGGGNTIYF. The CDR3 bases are TGTGCCAGCAGTGAAGGGGGAGGAAACACCATATATTTT.

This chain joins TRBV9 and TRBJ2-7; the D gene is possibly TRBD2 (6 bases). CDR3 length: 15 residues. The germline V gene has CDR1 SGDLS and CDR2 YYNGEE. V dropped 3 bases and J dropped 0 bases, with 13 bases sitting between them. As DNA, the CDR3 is TGTGCCAGCAGCGCGGGGGATCGCAGCTCCTACGAGCAGTACTTC. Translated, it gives CASSAGDRSSYEQYF. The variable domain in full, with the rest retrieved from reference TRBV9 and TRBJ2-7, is DSGVTQTPKHLITATGQRVTLRCSPRSGDLSVYWYQQSLDQGLQFLIQYYNGEERAKGNILERFSAQQFPDLHSELNLSSLELGDSALYFCASSAGDRSSYEQYFGPGTRLTVT.

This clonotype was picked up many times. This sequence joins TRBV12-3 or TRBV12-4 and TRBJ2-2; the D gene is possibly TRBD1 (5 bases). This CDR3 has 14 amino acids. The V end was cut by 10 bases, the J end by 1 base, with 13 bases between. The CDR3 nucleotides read TGTGCCACTCGACCCACAGGGAACACCGGGGAGCTGTTTTTT. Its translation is CATRPTGNTGELFF.

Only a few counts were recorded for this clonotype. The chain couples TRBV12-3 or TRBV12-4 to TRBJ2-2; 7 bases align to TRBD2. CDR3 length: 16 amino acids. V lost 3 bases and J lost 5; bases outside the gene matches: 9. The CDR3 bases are TGTGCCAGCAGTTTTCGGGGGGATATTGGGACCGGGGAGCTGTTTTTT. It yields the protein CASSFRGDIGTGELFF.

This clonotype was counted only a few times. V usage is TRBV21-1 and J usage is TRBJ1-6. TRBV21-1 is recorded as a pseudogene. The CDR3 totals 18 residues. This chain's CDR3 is CASSKGRHKGSYNSPLHF. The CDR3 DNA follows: TGTGCCAGCAGCAAAGGTCGGCATAAGGGCTCCTATAATTCACCCCTCCACTTT.

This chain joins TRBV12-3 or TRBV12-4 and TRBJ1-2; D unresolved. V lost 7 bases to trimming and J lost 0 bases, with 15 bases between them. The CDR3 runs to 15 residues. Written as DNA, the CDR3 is TGTGCCAGCACCTTTCCTACTACAGCTAACTATGGCTACACCTTC. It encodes CASTFPTTANYGYTF.